This T cell receptor beta chain was sequenced during a study of T cell changes during pregnancy in multiple sclerosis (dated by TCRdb to between 2018 and 2021). Regarding the complete study: Changes in the T cell repertoire over the course of pregnancy were examined in this study in women with multiple sclerosis.

As for this clone: Which antigen it targets is not known. No much larger clone is present one base from it, and per-base qualities are unavailable.

Counted from cysteine to phenylalanine, this CDR3 has 14 amino acids. The read is trimmed to its CDR3 DNA, 42 bases read in frame from base 1. Taken from the germline V gene (reference sequence), the CDR1 and CDR2 loops are LNHDA and SQIVND. V is reduced by 2 bases and J by 2 bases, leaving a spacing of 10 bases between them. Library preparation was by the immunoSEQ multiplex PCR assay. TCRdb retrieved this table from immuneACCESS and kept in-frame rearrangements only. Not all clones are present; in checked studies, unresolved V genes account for under half, and no reason is known for the remainder. In this sample the table shows approximately 49,000 clones, nearly 90% of which occur a single time. Of the sample, about 5.1% is held by the ten largest clones.

The receptor was derived from a female donor in good health, enrolled as a control in a pregnancy study. Here the sequenced sample was peripheral blood, taken after pregnancy. The chain was built from TRBV19 and TRBJ2-7; the D gene identity is not certain. CDR3 reads: CASSITNRAYEQYF. The nucleotide sequence reads TGTGCCAGTAGTATAACAAACAGAGCCTACGAGCAGTACTTC.